These T cell receptor beta chains were read from a single sample in a study of T cells in Graves' hyperthyroidism and ophthalmopathy. TCRdb re-called the multiplex PCR reads through MiXCR, storing one row per CDR3 protein. Among 750,000 to 900,000 distinct CDR3 sequences, roughly 40% were seen once, and the ten largest hold 8.9%. The sequencing input was blood. These receptors all come from a man aged 18 to 35 with Graves' hyperthyroidism. Both conserved end residues are trimmed from each CDR3. Fields, in order: V gene, J gene, CDR3 protein.

v_call: TRBV2; j_call: TRBJ2-2; cdr3_aa: ASSRRDRNTGELF
v_call: TRBV20-1; j_call: TRBJ2-5; cdr3_aa: SARKPGEWETQY
v_call: TRBV7-8; j_call: TRBJ2-5; cdr3_aa: ASSPAGGGVRETQY
v_call: TRBV2; j_call: TRBJ2-2; cdr3_aa: ASSEVASGGPAGGELF
v_call: TRBV29-1; j_call: TRBJ2-5; cdr3_aa: SVATGSGNQPQY
v_call: TRBV10-3; j_call: TRBJ1-5; cdr3_aa: AIRTDGSNQPQH
v_call: TRBV7-9; j_call: TRBJ2-5; cdr3_aa: ASLGRVRETQY
v_call: TRBV15; j_call: TRBJ1-1; cdr3_aa: ATSRDPRKKTVNTEAF
v_call: TRBV5-1; j_call: TRBJ1-2; cdr3_aa: ASSWETGNYGYT
v_call: TRBV29-1; j_call: TRBJ2-7; cdr3_aa: SWTGTATYEQY
v_call: TRBV4-1; j_call: TRBJ1-1; cdr3_aa: ASSQIYGGAYTEAF
v_call: TRBV9; j_call: TRBJ2-7; cdr3_aa: ASSAPGSTYEQY
v_call: TRBV2; j_call: TRBJ2-2; cdr3_aa: ASSDWFPHYHTGELF
v_call: TRBV11-2; j_call: TRBJ2-5; cdr3_aa: ASSRTLAGNQETQY
v_call: TRBV10-3; j_call: TRBJ2-7; cdr3_aa: AISARGESSSEQY
v_call: TRBV10-3; j_call: TRBJ1-1; cdr3_aa: AIRFSPNTEAF
v_call: TRBV12-3/TRBV12-4; j_call: TRBJ1-1; cdr3_aa: ASSPGTGPTEAF
v_call: TRBV12-3/TRBV12-4; j_call: TRBJ1-5; cdr3_aa: ASSVWETNQPQH
v_call: TRBV10-2; j_call: TRBJ1-1; cdr3_aa: ASSEVREGTEAF
v_call: TRBV29-1; j_call: TRBJ1-1; cdr3_aa: SVAWTGDGEAF
v_call: TRBV15; j_call: TRBJ1-4; cdr3_aa: ATSRVDSRPLKEKLF
v_call: TRBV14; j_call: TRBJ2-7; cdr3_aa: ASSQAGRGAHYEQY
v_call: TRBV29-1; j_call: TRBJ1-1; cdr3_aa: SGGWDTEAF
v_call: TRBV7-9; j_call: TRBJ2-7; cdr3_aa: ASSSTVLGAYEQY
v_call: TRBV5-1; j_call: TRBJ1-6; cdr3_aa: ASSEEGTSSPLH
v_call: TRBV29-1; j_call: TRBJ1-2; cdr3_aa: SVEGRTANYGYT
v_call: TRBV10-3; j_call: TRBJ1-2; cdr3_aa: AIRPTGDTEASRYGYT
v_call: TRBV14; j_call: TRBJ2-2; cdr3_aa: ASSQEPDTGELF
v_call: TRBV15; j_call: TRBJ2-7; cdr3_aa: ATSTTGPRSHEQY
v_call: TRBV10-2; j_call: TRBJ2-7; cdr3_aa: ASRDRGLEQY
v_call: TRBV12-3/TRBV12-4; j_call: TRBJ2-5; cdr3_aa: ASSPLKEKKTQY
v_call: TRBV6-5; j_call: TRBJ1-6; cdr3_aa: ASSRTTGVNSPLH
v_call: TRBV15; j_call: TRBJ1-6; cdr3_aa: ATSRAGESENSPLH
v_call: TRBV12-3/TRBV12-4; j_call: TRBJ1-2; cdr3_aa: ASSLPGIYDYT
v_call: TRBV9; j_call: TRBJ2-7; cdr3_aa: ASSPAGQGAYEQY
v_call: TRBV5-1; j_call: TRBJ1-1; cdr3_aa: ASSLRTGGGATEAF
v_call: TRBV12-3/TRBV12-4; j_call: TRBJ1-3; cdr3_aa: ASSFLASGNTIY
v_call: TRBV13; j_call: TRBJ1-5; cdr3_aa: ASGQTGNQPQH
v_call: TRBV2; j_call: TRBJ1-6; cdr3_aa: ASRAGTGDGSPLH
v_call: TRBV9; j_call: TRBJ1-4; cdr3_aa: ASRGRGQGIEKLF
v_call: TRBV7-2; j_call: TRBJ1-6; cdr3_aa: ASSQEYRGGSPLH
v_call: TRBV15; j_call: TRBJ2-2; cdr3_aa: ATSAPEREGLIGELF
v_call: TRBV15; j_call: TRBJ1-1; cdr3_aa: ATSRENPGVNTEAF
v_call: TRBV14; j_call: TRBJ1-1; cdr3_aa: ASSRDLGSTLNTEAF